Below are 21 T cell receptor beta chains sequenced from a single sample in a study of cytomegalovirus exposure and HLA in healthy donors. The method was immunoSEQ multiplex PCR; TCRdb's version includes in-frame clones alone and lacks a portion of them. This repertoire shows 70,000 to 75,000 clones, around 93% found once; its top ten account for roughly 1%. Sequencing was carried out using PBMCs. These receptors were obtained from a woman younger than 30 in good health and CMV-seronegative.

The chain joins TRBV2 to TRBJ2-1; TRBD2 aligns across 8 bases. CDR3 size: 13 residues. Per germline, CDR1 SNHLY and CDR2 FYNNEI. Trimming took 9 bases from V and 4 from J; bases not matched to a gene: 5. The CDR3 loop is CASTSGQYNEQFF. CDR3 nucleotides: TGTGCCAGTACTAGCGGACAATACAATGAGCAGTTCTTC.

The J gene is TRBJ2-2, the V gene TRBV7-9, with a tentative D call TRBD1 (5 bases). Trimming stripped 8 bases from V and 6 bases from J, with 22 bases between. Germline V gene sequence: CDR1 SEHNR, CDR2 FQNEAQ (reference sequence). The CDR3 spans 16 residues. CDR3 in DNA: TGTGCCAGCCCCGCATCGACTGGCCTAGGGGCCGGGGAGCTGTTTTTT. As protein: CASPASTGLGAGELFF.

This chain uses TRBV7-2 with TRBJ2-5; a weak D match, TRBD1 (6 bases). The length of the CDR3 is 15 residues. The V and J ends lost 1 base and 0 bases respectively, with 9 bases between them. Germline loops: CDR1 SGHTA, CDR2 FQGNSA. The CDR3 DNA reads TGTGCCAGCAGCTTAGTTGGGGGCAACCAAGAGACCCAGTACTTC. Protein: CASSLVGGNQETQYF.

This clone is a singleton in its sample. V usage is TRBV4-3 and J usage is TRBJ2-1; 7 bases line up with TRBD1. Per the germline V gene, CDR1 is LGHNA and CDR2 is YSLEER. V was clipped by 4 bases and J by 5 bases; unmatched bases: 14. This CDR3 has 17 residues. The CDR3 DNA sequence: TGCGCCAGCAGCCGACCTACCGACAGGGTGGTGGACAATGAGCAGTTCTTC. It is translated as CASSRPTDRVVDNEQFF.

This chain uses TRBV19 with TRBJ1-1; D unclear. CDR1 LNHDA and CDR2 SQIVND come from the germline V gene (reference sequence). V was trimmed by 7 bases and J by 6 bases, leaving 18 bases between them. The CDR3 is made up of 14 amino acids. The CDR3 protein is CASTLAGFGAEAFF. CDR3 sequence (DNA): TGTGCCAGTACCCTCGCGGGATTTGGCGCTGAAGCTTTCTTT.

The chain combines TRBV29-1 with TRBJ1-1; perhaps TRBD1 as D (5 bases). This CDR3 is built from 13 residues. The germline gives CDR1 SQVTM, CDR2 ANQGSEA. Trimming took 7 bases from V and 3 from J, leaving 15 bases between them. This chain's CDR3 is CSGQQLMDTEAFF. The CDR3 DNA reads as TGCAGCGGACAGCAATTAATGGACACTGAAGCTTTCTTT.

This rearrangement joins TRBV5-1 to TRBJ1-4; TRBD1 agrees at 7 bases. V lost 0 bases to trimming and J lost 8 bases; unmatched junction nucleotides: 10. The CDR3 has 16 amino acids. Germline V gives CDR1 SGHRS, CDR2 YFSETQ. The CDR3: CASSLAVGTVTEKLFF. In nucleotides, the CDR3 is TGCGCCAGCAGCTTGGCCGTGGGGACAGTGACGGAAAAACTGTTTTTT.

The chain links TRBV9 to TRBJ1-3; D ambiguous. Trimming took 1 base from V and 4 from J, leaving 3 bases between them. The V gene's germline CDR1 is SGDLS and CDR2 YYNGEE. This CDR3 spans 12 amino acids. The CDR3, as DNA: TGTGCCAGCAGCGTACCAGGAAACACCATATATTTT. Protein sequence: CASSVPGNTIYF.

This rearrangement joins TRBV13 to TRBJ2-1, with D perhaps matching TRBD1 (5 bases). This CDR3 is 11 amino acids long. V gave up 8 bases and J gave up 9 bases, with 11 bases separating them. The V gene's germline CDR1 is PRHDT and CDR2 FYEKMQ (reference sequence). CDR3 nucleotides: TGTGCCAGCGGCAAAGGGGTTGAGCAGTTCTTC. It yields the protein CASGKGVEQFF.

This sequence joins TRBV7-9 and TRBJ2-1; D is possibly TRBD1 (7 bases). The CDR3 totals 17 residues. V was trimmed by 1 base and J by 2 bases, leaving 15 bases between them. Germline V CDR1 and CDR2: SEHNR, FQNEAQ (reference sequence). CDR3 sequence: CASSLGDGGGPYNEQFF. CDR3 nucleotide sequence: TGTGCCAGCAGCTTAGGGGACGGAGGGGGCCCCTACAATGAGCAGTTCTTC.

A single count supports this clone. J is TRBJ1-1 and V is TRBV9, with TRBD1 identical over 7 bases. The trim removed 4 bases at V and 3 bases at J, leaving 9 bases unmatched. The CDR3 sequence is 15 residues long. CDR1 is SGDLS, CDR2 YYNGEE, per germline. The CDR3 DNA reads TGTGCCAGCAGCAGAACGACAGGGCGGCACACTGAAGCTTTCTTT. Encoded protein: CASSRTTGRHTEAFF.

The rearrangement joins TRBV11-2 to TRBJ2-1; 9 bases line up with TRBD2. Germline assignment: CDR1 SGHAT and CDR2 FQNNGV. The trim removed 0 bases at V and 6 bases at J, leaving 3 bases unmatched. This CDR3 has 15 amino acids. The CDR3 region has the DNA TGTGCCAGCAGCTTAGACGGACTAGCGACCAATGAGCAGTTCTTC. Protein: CASSLDGLATNEQFF.

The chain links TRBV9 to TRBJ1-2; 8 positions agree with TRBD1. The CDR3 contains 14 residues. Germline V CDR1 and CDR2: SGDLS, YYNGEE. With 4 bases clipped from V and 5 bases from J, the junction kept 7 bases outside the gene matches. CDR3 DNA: TGTGCCAGCAGCCCGGCCGGGACAGGATATGGCTACACCTTC. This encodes CASSPAGTGYGYTF. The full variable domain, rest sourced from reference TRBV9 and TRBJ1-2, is DSGVTQTPKHLITATGQRVTLRCSPRSGDLSVYWYQQSLDQGLQFLIQYYNGEERAKGNILERFSAQQFPDLHSELNLSSLELGDSALYFCASSPAGTGYGYTFGSGTRLTVV.

CDR3 sequence (DNA): TGTGCCAGCAGCCAACAGGCTGGAGCTAACTATGGCTACACCTTC. The encoded protein is CASSQQAGANYGYTF. The J gene is TRBJ1-2, the V gene TRBV7-3; D is perhaps TRBD1 (5 bases). The CDR3 runs 15 residues. V was pared by 5 bases and J by 0 bases, with 13 bases between. In germline, CDR1 is SGHTA, CDR2 FQGTGA.

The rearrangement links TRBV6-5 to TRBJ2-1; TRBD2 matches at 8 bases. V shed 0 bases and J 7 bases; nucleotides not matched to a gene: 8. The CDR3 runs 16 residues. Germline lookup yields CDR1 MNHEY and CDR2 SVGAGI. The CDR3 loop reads CASSYSSSGIGNEQFF. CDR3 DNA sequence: TGTGCCAGCAGTTACTCGAGTAGCGGGATTGGGAATGAGCAGTTCTTC.

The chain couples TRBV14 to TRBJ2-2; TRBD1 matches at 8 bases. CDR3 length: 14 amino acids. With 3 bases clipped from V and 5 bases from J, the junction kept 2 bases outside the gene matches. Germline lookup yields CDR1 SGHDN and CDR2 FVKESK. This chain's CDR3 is CASSHRQGTGELFF. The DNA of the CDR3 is TGTGCCAGCAGCCACCGACAGGGGACCGGGGAGCTGTTTTTT.

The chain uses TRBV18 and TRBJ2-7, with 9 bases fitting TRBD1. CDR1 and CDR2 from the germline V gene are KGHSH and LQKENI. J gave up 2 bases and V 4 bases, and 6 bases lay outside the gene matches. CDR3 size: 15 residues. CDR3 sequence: CASSLRTGVPYEQYF. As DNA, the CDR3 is TGTGCCAGCTCACTACGGACAGGGGTGCCCTACGAGCAGTACTTC.

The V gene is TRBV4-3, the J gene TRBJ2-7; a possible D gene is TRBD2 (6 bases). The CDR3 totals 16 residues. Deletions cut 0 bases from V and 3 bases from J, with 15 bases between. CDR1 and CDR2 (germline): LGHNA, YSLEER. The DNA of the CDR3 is TGCGCCAGCAGCCAAGATATAAGCCCGGGAGACTACGAGCAGTACTTC. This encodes CASSQDISPGDYEQYF.

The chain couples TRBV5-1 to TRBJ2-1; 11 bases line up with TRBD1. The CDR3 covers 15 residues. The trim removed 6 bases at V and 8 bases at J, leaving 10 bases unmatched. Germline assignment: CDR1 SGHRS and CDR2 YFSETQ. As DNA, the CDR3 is TGCGCCAGCACCCGGACAGGGGGCGTTACATATGAGCAGTTCTTC. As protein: CASTRTGGVTYEQFF.

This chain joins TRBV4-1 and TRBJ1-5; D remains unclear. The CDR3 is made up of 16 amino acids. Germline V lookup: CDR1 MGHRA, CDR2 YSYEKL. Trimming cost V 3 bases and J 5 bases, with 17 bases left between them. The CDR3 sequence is CASSQSAGGMDQPQHF. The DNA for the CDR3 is TGCGCCAGCAGCCAGTCCGCGGGTGGGATGGATCAGCCCCAGCATTTT.

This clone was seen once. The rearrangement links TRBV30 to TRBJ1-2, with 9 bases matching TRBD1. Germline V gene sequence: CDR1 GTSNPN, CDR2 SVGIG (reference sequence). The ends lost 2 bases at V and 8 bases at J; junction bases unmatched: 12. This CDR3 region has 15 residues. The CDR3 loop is CAWSTTGGGSGGYTF. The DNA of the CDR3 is TGTGCCTGGAGTACGACAGGGGGAGGAAGCGGCGGCTACACCTTC.